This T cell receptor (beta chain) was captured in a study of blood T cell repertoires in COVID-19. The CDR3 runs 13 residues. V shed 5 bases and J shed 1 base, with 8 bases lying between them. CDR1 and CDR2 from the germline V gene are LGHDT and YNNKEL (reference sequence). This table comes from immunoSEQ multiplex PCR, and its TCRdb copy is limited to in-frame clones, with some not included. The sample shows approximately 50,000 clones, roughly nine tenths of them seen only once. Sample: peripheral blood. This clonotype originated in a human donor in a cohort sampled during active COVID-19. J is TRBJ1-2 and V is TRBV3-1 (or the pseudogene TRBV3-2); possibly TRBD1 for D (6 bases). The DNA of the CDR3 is TGTGCCAGCAGCAACAGGGTTAACTATGGCTACACCTTC. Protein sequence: CASSNRVNYGYTF.